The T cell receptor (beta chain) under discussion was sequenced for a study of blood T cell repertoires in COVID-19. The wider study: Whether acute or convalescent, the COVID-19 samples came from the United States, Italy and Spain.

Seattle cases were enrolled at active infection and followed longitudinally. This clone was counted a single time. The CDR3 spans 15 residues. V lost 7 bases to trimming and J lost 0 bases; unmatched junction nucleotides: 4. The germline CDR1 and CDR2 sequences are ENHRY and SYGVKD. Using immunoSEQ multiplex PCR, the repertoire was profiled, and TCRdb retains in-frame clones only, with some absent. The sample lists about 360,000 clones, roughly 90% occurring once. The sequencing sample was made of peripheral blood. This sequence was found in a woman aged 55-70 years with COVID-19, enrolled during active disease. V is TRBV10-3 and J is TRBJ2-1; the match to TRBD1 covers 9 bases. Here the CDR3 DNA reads TGTGCCATCACGCCGGGACAGGGCTCCTACAATGAGCAGTTCTTC. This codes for CAITPGQGSYNEQFF.